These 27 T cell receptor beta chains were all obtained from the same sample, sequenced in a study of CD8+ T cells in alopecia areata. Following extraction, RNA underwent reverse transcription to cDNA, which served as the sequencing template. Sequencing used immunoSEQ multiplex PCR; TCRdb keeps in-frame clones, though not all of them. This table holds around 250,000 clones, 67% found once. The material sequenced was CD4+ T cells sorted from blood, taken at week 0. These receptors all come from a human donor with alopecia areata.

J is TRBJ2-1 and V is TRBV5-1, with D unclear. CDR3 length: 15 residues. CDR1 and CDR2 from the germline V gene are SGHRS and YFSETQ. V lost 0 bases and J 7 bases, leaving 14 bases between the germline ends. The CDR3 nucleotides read TGCGCCAGCAGCTTGGGGCAGCTAAGGCGTAATGAGCAGTTCTTC. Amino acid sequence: CASSLGQLRRNEQFF.

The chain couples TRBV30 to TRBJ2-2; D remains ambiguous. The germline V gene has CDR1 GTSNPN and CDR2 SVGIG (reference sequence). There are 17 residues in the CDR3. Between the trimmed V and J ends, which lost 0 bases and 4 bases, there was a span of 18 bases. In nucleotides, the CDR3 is TGTGCCTGGAGTGTACTTGGCTCATGGATTCTCACCGGGGAGCTGTTTTTT. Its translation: CAWSVLGSWILTGELFF.

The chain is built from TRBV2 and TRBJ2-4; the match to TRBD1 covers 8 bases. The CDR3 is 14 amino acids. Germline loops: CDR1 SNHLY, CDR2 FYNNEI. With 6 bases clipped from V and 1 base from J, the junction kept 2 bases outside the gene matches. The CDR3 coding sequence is TGTGCCAGCAGCCGACAGGGGGCCAAAAACATTCAGTACTTC. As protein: CASSRQGAKNIQYF.

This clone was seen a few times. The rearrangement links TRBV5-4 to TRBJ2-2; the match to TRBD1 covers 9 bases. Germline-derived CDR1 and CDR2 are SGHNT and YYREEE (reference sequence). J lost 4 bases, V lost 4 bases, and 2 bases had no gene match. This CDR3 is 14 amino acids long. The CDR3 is CASSRTGATGELFF. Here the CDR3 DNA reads TGTGCCAGCAGCCGGACAGGGGCCACCGGGGAGCTGTTTTTT.

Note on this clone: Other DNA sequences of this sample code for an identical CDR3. CDR3 protein: CASSQDRGYEQYF. The CDR3 DNA follows: TGCGCCAGCAGCCAGGACAGGGGCTACGAGCAGTACTTC. The J gene is TRBJ2-7, the V gene TRBV4-3, with TRBD1 matching 9 bases. The CDR3 sequence is 13 residues long. The germline V gene encodes CDR1 LGHNA and CDR2 YSLEER. V dropped 3 bases and J dropped 3; count of bases not matched to a gene: 0.

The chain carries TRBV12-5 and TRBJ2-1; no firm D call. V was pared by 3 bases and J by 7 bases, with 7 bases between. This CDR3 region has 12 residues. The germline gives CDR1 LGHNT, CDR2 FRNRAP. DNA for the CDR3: TGTGCTAGTGGTTTACGCAGGAATGAGCAGTTCTTC. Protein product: CASGLRRNEQFF.

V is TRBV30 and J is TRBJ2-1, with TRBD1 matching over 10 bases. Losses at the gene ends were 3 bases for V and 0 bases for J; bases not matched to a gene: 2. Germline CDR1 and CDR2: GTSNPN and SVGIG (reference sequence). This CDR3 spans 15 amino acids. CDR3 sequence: CAWSGDRGSYNEQFF. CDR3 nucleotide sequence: TGTGCCTGGAGCGGGGACAGGGGCTCCTACAATGAGCAGTTCTTC.

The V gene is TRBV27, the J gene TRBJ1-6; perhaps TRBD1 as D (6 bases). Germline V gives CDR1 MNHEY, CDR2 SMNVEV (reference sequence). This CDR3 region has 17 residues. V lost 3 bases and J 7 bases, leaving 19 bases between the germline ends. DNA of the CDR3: TGTGCCAGCAGTTTTATCGGGGCAGGGGTAAACAATTCACCCCTCCACTTT. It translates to CASSFIGAGVNNSPLHF.

CDR3 sequence (DNA): TGTGCCAGCAGCTTCGGGTTTCAGAAAAATGAAAAACTGTTTTTT. This sequence encodes CASSFGFQKNEKLFF. The chain links TRBV5-6 to TRBJ1-4; D not certain. V lost 2 bases, J lost 5 bases, and 13 bases lay in between. The CDR3 is made up of 15 amino acids. Germline lookup yields CDR1 SGHDT and CDR2 YYEEEE.

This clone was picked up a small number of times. The CDR3 spells CASSPMGLRFGTYEQYF. The DNA of the CDR3 is TGTGCCAGCAGTCCTATGGGGCTACGGTTTGGAACCTACGAGCAGTACTTC. The V and J genes are TRBV27 and TRBJ2-7; maybe TRBD1 (5 bases). The CDR3 consists of 17 residues. In germline, CDR1 is MNHEY, CDR2 SMNVEV (reference sequence). Trimming cost V 5 bases and J 2 bases, with 22 bases left between them.

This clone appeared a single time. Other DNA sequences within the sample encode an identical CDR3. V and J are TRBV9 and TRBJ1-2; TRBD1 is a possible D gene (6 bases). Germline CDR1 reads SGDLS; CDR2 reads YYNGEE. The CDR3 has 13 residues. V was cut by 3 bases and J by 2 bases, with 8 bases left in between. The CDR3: CASSATGNYGYTF. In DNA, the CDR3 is TGTGCCAGCAGCGCAACAGGGAACTATGGCTACACCTTC. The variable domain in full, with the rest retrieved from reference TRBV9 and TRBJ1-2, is DSGVTQTPKHLITATGQRVTLRCSPRSGDLSVYWYQQSLDQGLQFLIQYYNGEERAKGNILERFSAQQFPDLHSELNLSSLELGDSALYFCASSATGNYGYTFGSGTRLTVV.

This CDR3 reads CASSVAAGAATDTQYF. The DNA for the CDR3 is TGTGCCAGCAGCGTAGCGGCGGGGGCCGCTACAGATACGCAGTATTTT. The V and J genes are TRBV9 and TRBJ2-3; D is possibly TRBD2 (7 bases). Germline assignment: CDR1 SGDLS and CDR2 YYNGEE. Trimming stripped 0 bases from V and 3 bases from J, with 14 bases between. The CDR3 sequence is 16 residues long.

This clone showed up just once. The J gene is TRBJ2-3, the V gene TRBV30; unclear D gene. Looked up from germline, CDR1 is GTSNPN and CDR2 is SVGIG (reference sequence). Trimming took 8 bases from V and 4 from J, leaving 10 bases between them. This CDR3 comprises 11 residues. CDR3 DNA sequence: TGTGCCCTTCGGATTTCAGATACGCAGTATTTT. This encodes CALRISDTQYF.

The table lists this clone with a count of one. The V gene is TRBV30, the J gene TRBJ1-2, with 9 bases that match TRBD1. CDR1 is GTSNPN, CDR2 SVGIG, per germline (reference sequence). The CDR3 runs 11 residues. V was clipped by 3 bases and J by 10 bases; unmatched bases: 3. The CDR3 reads CAWSGTGTYTF. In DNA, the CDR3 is TGTGCCTGGAGCGGGACAGGGACCTACACCTTC.

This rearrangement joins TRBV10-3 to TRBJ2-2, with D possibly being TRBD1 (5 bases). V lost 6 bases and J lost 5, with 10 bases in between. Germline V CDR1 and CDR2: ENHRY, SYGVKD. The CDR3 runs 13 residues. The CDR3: CAISPTGTGELFF. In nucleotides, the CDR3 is TGTGCCATCAGCCCTACAGGAACCGGGGAGCTGTTTTTT.

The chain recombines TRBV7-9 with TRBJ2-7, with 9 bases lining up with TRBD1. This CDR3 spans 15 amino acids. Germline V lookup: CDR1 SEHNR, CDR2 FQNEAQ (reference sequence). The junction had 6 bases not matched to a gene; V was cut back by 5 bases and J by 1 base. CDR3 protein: CASSPVGTGSYEQYF. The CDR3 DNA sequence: TGTGCCAGCAGCCCTGTCGGGACAGGGTCCTACGAGCAGTACTTC.

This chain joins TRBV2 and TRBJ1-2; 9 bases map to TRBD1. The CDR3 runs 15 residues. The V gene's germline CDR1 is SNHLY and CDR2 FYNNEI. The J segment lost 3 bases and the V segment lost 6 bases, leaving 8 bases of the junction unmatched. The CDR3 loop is CASSALGTGHYGYTF. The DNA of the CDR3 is TGTGCCAGCAGCGCCCTTGGGACAGGGCACTATGGCTACACCTTC.

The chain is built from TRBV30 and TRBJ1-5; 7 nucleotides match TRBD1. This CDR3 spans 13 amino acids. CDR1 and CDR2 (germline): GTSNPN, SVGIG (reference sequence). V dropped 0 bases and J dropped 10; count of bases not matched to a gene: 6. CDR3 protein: CAWSVDRARPQHF. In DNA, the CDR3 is TGTGCCTGGAGTGTAGACAGGGCGCGACCCCAGCATTTT.

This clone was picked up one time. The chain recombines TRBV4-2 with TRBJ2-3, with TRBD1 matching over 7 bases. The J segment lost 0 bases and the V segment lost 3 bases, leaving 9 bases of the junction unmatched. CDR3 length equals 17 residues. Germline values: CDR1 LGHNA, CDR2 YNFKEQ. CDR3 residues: CASSHSRQGLSTDTQYF. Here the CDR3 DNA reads TGTGCCAGCAGCCATTCCCGACAGGGTCTAAGCACAGATACGCAGTATTTT.

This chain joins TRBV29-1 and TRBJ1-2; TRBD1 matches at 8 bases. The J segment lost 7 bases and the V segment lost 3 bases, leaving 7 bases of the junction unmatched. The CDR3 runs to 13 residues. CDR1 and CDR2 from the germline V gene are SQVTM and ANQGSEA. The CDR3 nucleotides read TGCAGCGTTGACCTCCAGGGGGCGTTTGGCTACACCTTC. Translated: CSVDLQGAFGYTF.

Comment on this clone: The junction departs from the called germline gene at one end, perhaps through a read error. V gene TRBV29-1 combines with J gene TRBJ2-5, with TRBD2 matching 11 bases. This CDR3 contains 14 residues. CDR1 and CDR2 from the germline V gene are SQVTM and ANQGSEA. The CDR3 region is CSVQDGLAGETQYF. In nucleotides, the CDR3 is TGCAGCGTTCAAGATGGACTAGCGGGTGAGACCCAGTACTTC.

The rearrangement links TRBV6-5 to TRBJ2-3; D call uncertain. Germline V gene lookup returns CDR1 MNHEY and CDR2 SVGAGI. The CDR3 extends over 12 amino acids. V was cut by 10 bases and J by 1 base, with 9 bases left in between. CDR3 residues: CATRTGTDTQYF. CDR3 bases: TGTGCCACTCGAACGGGCACAGATACGCAGTATTTT.

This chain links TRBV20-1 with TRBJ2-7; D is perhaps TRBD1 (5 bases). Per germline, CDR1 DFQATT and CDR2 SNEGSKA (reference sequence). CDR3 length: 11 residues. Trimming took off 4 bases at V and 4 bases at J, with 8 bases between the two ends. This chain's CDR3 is CSATQVYEQYF. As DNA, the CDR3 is TGCAGTGCTACACAGGTGTACGAGCAGTACTTC.

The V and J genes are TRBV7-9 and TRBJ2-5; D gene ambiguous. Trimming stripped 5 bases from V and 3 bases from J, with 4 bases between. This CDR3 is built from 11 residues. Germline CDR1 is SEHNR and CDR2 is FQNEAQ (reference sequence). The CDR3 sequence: CASSKEETQYF. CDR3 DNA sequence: TGTGCCAGCAGCAAGGAAGAGACCCAGTACTTC.

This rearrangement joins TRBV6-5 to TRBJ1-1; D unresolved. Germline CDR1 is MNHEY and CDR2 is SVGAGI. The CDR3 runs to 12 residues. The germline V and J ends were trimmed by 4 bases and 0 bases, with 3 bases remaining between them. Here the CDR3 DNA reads TGTGCCAGCAGTTCAATGAACACTGAAGCTTTCTTT. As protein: CASSSMNTEAFF.

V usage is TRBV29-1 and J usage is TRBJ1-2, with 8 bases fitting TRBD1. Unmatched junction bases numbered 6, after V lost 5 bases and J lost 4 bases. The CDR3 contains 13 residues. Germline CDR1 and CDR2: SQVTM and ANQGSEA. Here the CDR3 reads CSVPDRVSYGYTF. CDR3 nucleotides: TGCAGCGTTCCGGACAGGGTCAGCTATGGCTACACCTTC. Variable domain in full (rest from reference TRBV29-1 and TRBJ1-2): SAVISQKPSRDICQRGTSLTIQCQVDSQVTMMFWYRQQPGQSLTLIATANQGSEATYESGFVIDKFPISRPNLTFSTLTVSNMSPEDSSIYLCSVPDRVSYGYTFGSGTRLTVV.

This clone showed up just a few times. The CDR3 protein is CASSRVDRGNSGANVLTF. As DNA, the CDR3 is TGTGCCAGCAGCCGAGTCGACAGGGGAAACTCTGGGGCCAACGTCCTGACTTTC. The chain couples TRBV4-2 to TRBJ2-6, with 8 bases matching TRBD1. CDR1 is LGHNA, CDR2 YNFKEQ, per germline. Trimming removed 4 bases from V and 0 bases from J; junction bases left unmatched: 8. This CDR3 contains 18 residues.